The 21 T cell receptor beta chains presented below share a single source sample, sequenced in a study of blood T cell repertoires in COVID-19. Some clones are missing from TCRdb's copy, which holds only in-frame ones; the method was immunoSEQ multiplex PCR. The sample records tens of thousands of clones, about nine tenths being singletons. The sample taken for sequencing was peripheral blood. All receptors derive from a male donor with acute or convalescent COVID-19.

This chain uses TRBV3-1 (or the pseudogene TRBV3-2) with TRBJ2-5, with 16 bases identical to TRBD2. The germline V gene has CDR1 LGHDT and CDR2 YNNKEL (reference sequence). The V and J ends lost 2 bases and 5 bases, in that order; junction bases with no gene match: 17. The CDR3 has 21 residues. The CDR3 sequence is CASSQPPGLAGGPVLGETQYF. The CDR3 DNA is TGTGCCAGCAGCCAACCACCGGGACTAGCGGGGGGGCCGGTTTTAGGGGAGACCCAGTACTTC.

V gene TRBV2 combines with J gene TRBJ1-1; the match to TRBD1 covers 8 bases. Germline CDR1 reads SNHLY; CDR2 reads FYNNEI. The CDR3 extends over 15 amino acids. The trim removed 6 bases at V and 0 bases at J, leaving 6 bases unmatched. CDR3 coding DNA: TGTGCCAGCAGCATCAACAGGGGGTTGAACACTGAAGCTTTCTTT. As protein: CASSINRGLNTEAFF.

The chain carries TRBV10-3 and TRBJ2-7; 10 nucleotides match TRBD1. Unmatched junction bases numbered 8, after V lost 7 bases and J lost 5 bases. CDR1 and CDR2 from the germline V gene are ENHRY and SYGVKD. The CDR3 is 14 amino acids. The CDR3 loop is CAIKPMTGGHEQYF. CDR3 DNA: TGTGCCATCAAACCTATGACAGGGGGCCACGAGCAGTACTTC.

The chain couples TRBV19 to TRBJ1-5; 11 nucleotides agree with TRBD1. V lost 7 bases to trimming and J lost 9 bases; unmatched junction nucleotides: 8. CDR1 is LNHDA, CDR2 SQIVND, per germline (reference sequence). The CDR3 covers 14 residues. The CDR3 is CASTEDRGRAPQHF. The CDR3 coding sequence is TGTGCCAGTACCGAGGACAGGGGGCGCGCGCCCCAGCATTTT.

This chain connects TRBV10-2 to TRBJ1-6; no clear D gene. Germline CDR1 is WSHSY and CDR2 is SAAADI. The CDR3 sequence is 14 residues long. The ends were cut back, 4 bases at V and 7 bases at J, with 11 bases in the middle. The CDR3 here is CASSGALGNSPLHF. DNA of the CDR3: TGCGCCAGCAGTGGGGCACTTGGGAATTCACCCCTCCACTTT.

There are a few counts of this clone. The rearrangement joins TRBV25-1 to TRBJ1-3; D gene ambiguous. Germline CDR1 MGHDK, CDR2 SYGVNS. The CDR3 contains 14 residues. Trimming shortened V by 5 bases and J by 0 bases, and 8 bases separated the two germline ends. In DNA, the CDR3 is TGTGCCAGCAGTCGGTCAGGCTCTGGAAACACCATATATTTT. This encodes CASSRSGSGNTIYF.

The rearrangement links TRBV12-3 or TRBV12-4 to TRBJ1-1; D ambiguous. The CDR3 loop spans 12 amino acids. With 2 bases removed from V and 5 bases from J, the gap between germline ends came to 6 bases. CDR3 in DNA: TGTGCCAGCAGTTTATGGGAGACTGAAGCTTTCTTT. Translating it yields CASSLWETEAFF.

V and J are TRBV4-1 and TRBJ2-1; 8 bases fit TRBD2. Germline CDR1 and CDR2: MGHRA and YSYEKL. Losses at the gene ends were 3 bases for V and 0 bases for J; bases not matched to a gene: 16. This CDR3 has 20 residues. DNA of the CDR3: TGCGCCAGCAGCCAGGATGGACTAGCCTCCTCTTCGACCTCCTACAATGAGCAGTTCTTC. Encoded protein: CASSQDGLASSSTSYNEQFF.

J is TRBJ1-4 and V is TRBV9; 9 bases agree with TRBD1. Germline CDR1 is SGDLS and CDR2 is YYNGEE. V gave up 4 bases and J gave up 7 bases; unmatched junction bases: 17. The CDR3 has 18 residues. DNA of the CDR3: TGTGCCAGCAGCTCTCCTGGGACAGGGATGGGGTCTAGTGAAAAACTGTTTTTT. This encodes CASSSPGTGMGSSEKLFF. Filled out from reference TRBV9 and TRBJ1-4, the complete variable domain reads DSGVTQTPKHLITATGQRVTLRCSPRSGDLSVYWYQQSLDQGLQFLIQYYNGEERAKGNILERFSAQQFPDLHSELNLSSLELGDSALYFCASSSPGTGMGSSEKLFFGSGTQLSVL.

This rearrangement joins TRBV6-5 to TRBJ2-2; no clear D. This CDR3 spans 15 amino acids. Germline V gene data show CDR1 as MNHEY and CDR2 as SVGAGI. V was trimmed by 7 bases and J by 1 base, leaving 13 bases between them. This CDR3 reads CASKRLTLNTGELFF. The CDR3 bases are TGTGCCAGCAAGAGGTTGACCTTGAACACCGGGGAGCTGTTTTTT.

This clone has just a few counts. The V gene is TRBV6-4, the J gene TRBJ2-3; D is unclear. CDR1 and CDR2 (germline): MRHNA, SNTAGT. V was clipped by 4 bases and J by 0 bases, with 8 bases between them. The CDR3 has 14 amino acids. CDR3 sequence reads: CASSAETSTDTQYF. DNA of the CDR3: TGTGCCAGCAGTGCTGAGACTAGCACAGATACGCAGTATTTT.

The rearrangement links TRBV7-2 to TRBJ2-7; TRBD2 matches at 7 bases. CDR1 is SGHTA, CDR2 FQGNSA, per germline. The CDR3 loop spans 14 amino acids. J lost 5 bases, V lost 0 bases, and 4 bases had no gene match. The CDR3 coding sequence is TGTGCCAGCAGCTTAGCTAGCGGGTCCCACGAGCAGTACTTC. Translating it yields CASSLASGSHEQYF.

The chain has TRBV30 and TRBJ1-1; D is unclear. The CDR3 length is 13 residues. With 4 bases removed from V and 1 base from J, the gap between germline ends came to 10 bases. Germline-derived CDR1 and CDR2 are GTSNPN and SVGIG (reference sequence). The CDR3 bases are TGTGCCTGGATGACGGGGTGGAACACTGAAGCTTTCTTT. Amino acid sequence: CAWMTGWNTEAFF.

The CDR3 DNA reads TGTGCCAGCAGCCCGGGATCTCTGGGCACAGATACGCAGTATTTT. This sequence encodes CASSPGSLGTDTQYF. The chain employs TRBV27 and TRBJ2-3; TRBD2 might be the D (5 bases). Trimming pared 6 bases from V and 1 base from J, leaving 14 bases between. The length of the CDR3 is 15 residues. The germline CDR1 and CDR2 sequences are MNHEY and SMNVEV (reference sequence).

This chain connects TRBV6-5 to TRBJ1-2, with TRBD1 as a possible D gene (6 bases). The germline V and J ends were trimmed by 6 bases and 6 bases, with 17 bases remaining between them. The V gene's germline CDR1 is MNHEY and CDR2 SVGAGI. This CDR3 is built from 14 residues. CDR3 protein: CASSRQTGQDGYTF. The CDR3 coding sequence is TGTGCCAGCAGCCGTCAGACAGGCCAAGATGGCTACACCTTC.

This chain connects TRBV7-8 to TRBJ2-5, with a weak D call TRBD1 (6 bases). The V gene lost 5 bases and the J gene lost 5 bases, with 15 bases spanning the gap. This CDR3 comprises 14 residues. Germline-derived CDR1 and CDR2 are SGHVS and FQNEAQ. CDR3 coding DNA: TGTGCCAGCAGCATACTGACAGGCCCGGAGACCCAGTACTTC. Amino acids: CASSILTGPETQYF.

The rearrangement uses TRBV3-1 (or the pseudogene TRBV3-2) and TRBJ1-2; possible D gene TRBD1, 6 bases. The V and J ends lost 1 base and 5 bases respectively, with 17 bases between them. CDR1 and CDR2 from the germline V gene are LGHDT and YNNKEL (reference sequence). The CDR3 contains 16 residues. This CDR3 is CASSQGVGTIPYGYTF. As DNA, the CDR3 is TGTGCCAGCAGCCAAGGTGTGGGGACAATTCCTTATGGCTACACCTTC.

In DNA form, the CDR3 reads TGTGCCAGCAGTTTACAGGGGGACGGGGGAGAGACCCAGTACTTC. Translated, it gives CASSLQGDGGETQYF. The gene calls are TRBV28 and TRBJ2-5; TRBD1 might be the D (7 bases). Trimming left V 2 bases short and J 4 bases short, with 14 bases between. The CDR3 runs 15 residues. CDR1 is MDHEN, CDR2 SYDVKM, per germline.

This chain uses TRBV15 with TRBJ2-7; D is possibly TRBD1 (6 bases). With 5 bases removed from V and 5 bases from J, the gap between germline ends came to 22 bases. Germline assignment: CDR1 LNHNV and CDR2 YYDKDF (reference sequence). The CDR3 is 16 residues long. The CDR3 DNA follows: TGTGCCACCAGCGGTCCCGGACAGCCCCTTCTAAACGAGCAGTACTTC. It codes for CATSGPGQPLLNEQYF.

The chain is built from TRBV7-9 and TRBJ2-2, with 7 bases identical to TRBD1. V shed 7 bases and J 0 bases; nucleotides not matched to a gene: 8. The germline CDR1 and CDR2 sequences are SEHNR and FQNEAQ (reference sequence). The CDR3 runs 16 residues. The CDR3 reads CASIERGTANTGELFF. The CDR3 DNA is TGTGCCAGCATCGAACGTGGGACAGCGAACACCGGGGAGCTGTTTTTT.

The count of this clone is one. The CDR3 DNA reads as TGTGCCAGCAAAACAAGCTCCTACAATGAGCAGTTCTTC. It translates to CASKTSSYNEQFF. This chain joins TRBV6-5 and TRBJ2-1; no clear D gene. CDR1 is MNHEY and CDR2 is SVGAGI in the germline V gene. Deletions cut 7 bases from V and 0 bases from J, with 7 bases between. This CDR3 spans 13 amino acids.